Following are 29 T cell receptor beta chains from one sample sequenced in a study of identical twins. TCRdb redid the calling of the 5' RACE reads with MiXCR, one entry per CDR3 protein. The table records 350,000 or so distinct CDR3 sequences, around an eighth of them present only once. This sample also belongs to another study, concerning yellow fever vaccine responses in identical twins.

Sequencing used CD8+ T cells sorted from blood. All receptors come from a woman aged 18-29 years in good health.

The rearrangement links TRBV12-3 or TRBV12-4 to TRBJ1-2, with D unresolved. This CDR3 spans 15 amino acids. The V and J ends lost 1 base and 8 bases respectively, with 17 bases between them. The CDR3 loop is CASSLVLRGPPGYTF. CDR3 sequence (DNA): TGTGCCAGCAGTTTAGTTCTCCGGGGTCCCCCCGGCTACACCTTC.

Here the CDR3 reads CASSFSSAGGLTDTQYF. In DNA, the CDR3 is TGTGCCAGCAGCTTCTCATCTGCGGGGGGTCTCACAGATACGCAGTATTTT. V gene TRBV7-6 combines with J gene TRBJ2-3; 8 positions match TRBD2. Germline V CDR1 and CDR2: SGHVS, FNYEAQ. CDR3 length equals 17 residues. The ends lost 3 bases at V and 2 bases at J; junction bases unmatched: 10.

The rearrangement uses TRBV9 and TRBJ2-1; 9 bases align to TRBD2. Germline CDR1 SGDLS, CDR2 YYNGEE. The V and J ends lost 2 bases and 5 bases, in that order; junction bases with no gene match: 8. This CDR3 comprises 16 residues. The CDR3, as DNA: TGTGCCAGCAGCGTTGATAGCGGGGGCCGACACAATGAGCAGTTCTTC. Amino acid sequence: CASSVDSGGRHNEQFF.

This clonotype was observed at least ten times. The chain recombines TRBV4-1 with TRBJ2-6; D is unclear. Per the germline V gene, CDR1 is MGHRA and CDR2 is YSYEKL. The CDR3 contains 12 residues. V lost 3 bases, J lost 11 bases, and 8 bases lay in between. DNA for the CDR3: TGCGCCAGCAGCCACCCTGGGGACGTCCTGACTTTC. Amino acid sequence: CASSHPGDVLTF.

This clonotype was found a few times. The CDR3 DNA is TGTGCCAGCAGAGCCCTTGTGGGGCGGACAGGGAGCTCCTACGAGCAGTACTTC. It codes for CASRALVGRTGSSYEQYF. The chain employs TRBV11-2 and TRBJ2-7; 8 positions agree with TRBD1. This CDR3 comprises 18 residues. CDR1 is SGHAT, CDR2 FQNNGV, per germline. V was pared by 6 bases and J by 0 bases, with 16 bases of the junction left unmatched.

The chain joins TRBV15 to TRBJ2-1, with a tentative D call TRBD2 (7 bases). The germline CDR1 and CDR2 sequences are LNHNV and YYDKDF (reference sequence). There are 11 residues in the CDR3. V lost 11 bases, J lost 10 bases, and 15 bases lay in between. This CDR3 is CALGAGAEQFF. In nucleotides, the CDR3 is TGTGCCCTCGGGGCGGGGGCCGAGCAGTTCTTC.

The chain's CDR3 is CSARGASRYSSTDTQYF. For the CDR3, the DNA is TGCAGTGCTAGAGGGGCTAGCAGGTATTCTAGCACAGATACGCAGTATTTT. J is TRBJ2-3 and V is TRBV20-1, with a possible D match to TRBD2 (5 bases). The CDR3 totals 17 residues. Germline V gene data show CDR1 as DFQATT and CDR2 as SNEGSKA (reference sequence). Trimming removed 1 base from V and 0 bases from J, with 17 bases in between.

This chain connects TRBV19 to TRBJ2-7; TRBD1 is a possible D gene (5 bases). The CDR3 has 13 residues. Germline CDR1 is LNHDA and CDR2 is SQIVND (reference sequence). With 1 base removed from V and 3 bases from J, the gap between germline ends came to 7 bases. The CDR3 nucleotides are TGTGCCAGTAGTATAGGACAGATCTACGAGCAGTACTTC. The encoded protein is CASSIGQIYEQYF. The whole variable domain, remainder taken from reference TRBV19 and TRBJ2-7, is DGGITQSPKYLFRKEGQNVTLSCEQNLNHDAMYWYRQDPGQGLRLIYYSQIVNDFQKGDIAEGYSVSREKKESFPLTVTSAQKNPTAFYLCASSIGQIYEQYFGPGTRLTVT.

This clonotype was seen a few times. The chain combines TRBV6-1 with TRBJ1-5; D is unresolved. Trimming stripped 6 bases from V and 3 bases from J, with 3 bases between. The germline V gene encodes CDR1 MNHNS and CDR2 SASEGT. This CDR3 has 11 amino acids. The CDR3 loop is CASRNNQPQHF. CDR3 DNA sequence: TGTGCCAGCAGGAACAATCAGCCCCAGCATTTT.

This clonotype was counted at least ten times. The chain couples TRBV2 to TRBJ2-4; D is unclear. Trimming took off 7 bases at V and 0 bases at J, with 10 bases between the two ends. Germline CDR1 SNHLY, CDR2 FYNNEI. The CDR3 contains 14 residues. The CDR3 protein is CASTSSVAKNIQYF. The CDR3 DNA reads as TGTGCCAGCACTTCGAGTGTAGCCAAAAACATTCAGTACTTC.

This clonotype was found many times. The CDR3 DNA follows: TGTGCCAGCAGCCCTGAACCGGACACCGGATTCTACGAGCAGTACTTC. Amino acid sequence: CASSPEPDTGFYEQYF. V gene TRBV9 combines with J gene TRBJ2-7, with a weak D call TRBD1 (5 bases). Deletions cut 4 bases from V and 3 bases from J, with 20 bases between. The CDR3 runs 16 residues. Germline CDR1 SGDLS, CDR2 YYNGEE.

This clonotype was seen more than once but under ten times. The rearrangement uses TRBV2 and TRBJ1-1, with no clear D. Germline CDR1 is SNHLY and CDR2 is FYNNEI. There are 12 residues in the CDR3. V lost 6 bases, J lost 2 bases, and 7 bases lay in between. The CDR3 loop is CASREINTEAFF. CDR3 sequence (DNA): TGTGCCAGCAGGGAAATTAACACTGAAGCTTTCTTT.

This clonotype has more than one count but fewer than ten. This chain links TRBV14 with TRBJ1-4; 8 nucleotides agree with TRBD1. The CDR3 consists of 16 residues. Germline loops: CDR1 SGHDN, CDR2 FVKESK. V was clipped by 1 base and J by 1 base; unmatched bases: 2. CDR3 protein: CASSQVGQGTNEKLFF. Written as DNA, the CDR3 is TGTGCCAGCAGCCAAGTCGGACAGGGAACTAATGAAAAACTGTTTTTT.

This clonotype has just a few counts. This rearrangement joins TRBV10-3 to TRBJ2-7, with a tentative D call TRBD1 (6 bases). Germline values: CDR1 ENHRY, CDR2 SYGVKD. The CDR3 is made up of 14 amino acids. V was shortened by 6 bases and J by 2 bases, with 14 bases between the two germline ends. For the CDR3, the DNA is TGTGCCATCAGAAGCGACAGGTCCCCCTACGAGCAGTACTTC. Amino acids: CAIRSDRSPYEQYF.

This rearrangement joins TRBV20-1 to TRBJ2-7; 8 bases fit TRBD2. CDR3 length equals 15 residues. After removal of 0 bases from V and 1 base from J, the junction contained 5 bases not matched to a gene. Germline V gene sequence: CDR1 DFQATT, CDR2 SNEGSKA (reference sequence). CDR3 nucleotide sequence: TGCAGTGCTAGAGATCCTAGCGGGCATTCCTACGAGCAGTACTTC. Its translation is CSARDPSGHSYEQYF.

This sequence joins TRBV7-6 and TRBJ2-7; TRBD1 matches at 11 bases. Germline V gives CDR1 SGHVS, CDR2 FNYEAQ. V gave up 5 bases and J gave up 3 bases; unmatched junction bases: 6. This CDR3 has 15 residues. The CDR3 sequence is CASSHGTGGHYEQYF. CDR3 DNA sequence: TGTGCCAGCAGCCATGGGACAGGGGGACACTACGAGCAGTACTTC.

This clonotype has more than one count but fewer than ten. The chain employs TRBV2 and TRBJ2-7; D is possibly TRBD1 (6 bases). CDR3 size: 13 residues. Germline CDR1 is SNHLY and CDR2 is FYNNEI. The V and J ends lost 8 bases and 3 bases respectively, with 14 bases between them. CDR3 loop: CASHSGTFYEQYV. The DNA for the CDR3 is TGTGCCAGCCATTCGGGGACATTCTACGAGCAGTACGTC.

This clonotype has just a few counts. V is TRBV28 and J is TRBJ1-5; D is perhaps TRBD1 (6 bases). V was trimmed by 7 bases and J by 7 bases, leaving 17 bases between them. CDR3 length: 14 residues. The germline V gene has CDR1 MDHEN and CDR2 SYDVKM. CDR3: CASNLVRGPQPQHF. The CDR3 coding sequence is TGTGCCAGCAATTTGGTCAGGGGCCCCCAGCCCCAGCATTTT.

This clonotype turned up a few times. The V gene is TRBV12-3 or TRBV12-4, the J gene TRBJ2-1; unclear D gene. Trimming pared 3 bases from V and 4 bases from J, leaving 10 bases between. The CDR3 covers 14 residues. The CDR3 loop is CASSFSLIYNEQFF. For the CDR3, the DNA is TGTGCCAGCAGTTTCTCCCTTATTTACAATGAGCAGTTCTTC.

This clonotype was observed many times. The J gene is TRBJ2-3, the V gene TRBV20-1; 10 nucleotides match TRBD2. With V trimmed by 7 bases and J by 5 bases, 3 bases remained unmatched. There are 12 residues in the CDR3. CDR1 and CDR2 (germline): DFQATT, SNEGSKA (reference sequence). The CDR3 nucleotides are TGCAGTGAGCGGGGGGGAGGAGATACGCAGTATTTT. Its protein is CSERGGGDTQYF.

This chain uses TRBV28 with TRBJ2-7; 9 positions agree with TRBD2. The ends lost 7 bases at V and 2 bases at J; junction bases unmatched: 9. The germline gives CDR1 MDHEN, CDR2 SYDVKM. The CDR3 consists of 15 residues. CDR3 bases: TGTGCCAGCACGAACCCGACTAGCGGTACCTACGAGCAGTACTTC. Its translation: CASTNPTSGTYEQYF.

The chain carries TRBV28 and TRBJ1-2, with D possibly being TRBD1 (6 bases). The CDR3 contains 16 residues. The V gene's germline CDR1 is MDHEN and CDR2 SYDVKM. The V gene lost 6 bases and the J gene lost 3 bases, with 20 bases spanning the gap. The CDR3 spells CASSTSLTGSDYGYTF. The DNA for the CDR3 is TGTGCCAGCAGCACCTCCTTGACAGGATCGGACTATGGCTACACCTTC.

This clonotype was picked up a small number of times. The rearrangement uses TRBV5-6 and TRBJ2-1; no definite D call. Germline-derived CDR1 and CDR2 are SGHDT and YYEEEE. Trimming left V 4 bases short and J 4 bases short, with 9 bases between. The CDR3 spans 13 residues. Here the CDR3 reads CASSKSEYNEQFF. The CDR3 coding sequence is TGTGCCAGCAGCAAAAGTGAATACAATGAGCAGTTCTTC.

There are a few counts of this clonotype. This chain links TRBV28 with TRBJ2-7, with TRBD2 matching 8 bases. The V gene's germline CDR1 is MDHEN and CDR2 SYDVKM. The CDR3 extends over 17 amino acids. V lost 4 bases and J lost 2; bases outside the gene matches: 13. The CDR3 region has the DNA TGTGCCAGCAGTTCTTCCCAAGCGGGAGTGCCACCCTACGAGCAGTACTTC. As protein: CASSSSQAGVPPYEQYF.

This clonotype occurred a few times. Relative to the germline gene, one junction end is altered; a read error may explain this. The rearrangement uses TRBV7-8 and TRBJ2-7; D unresolved. The CDR3 length is 13 residues. CDR1 and CDR2 (germline): SGHVS, FQNEAQ. CDR3 nucleotides: TGTGCCAGCAACTTACTTTCCGGGTACGAGCAGTACTTC. Translated, it gives CASNLLSGYEQYF.

This sequence joins TRBV12-3 or TRBV12-4 and TRBJ1-2, with D tentatively TRBD1 (5 bases). Trimming removed 6 bases at V and 4 bases at J, with 12 bases between. The CDR3 extends over 13 amino acids. Here the CDR3 reads CASRNEGTYGYTF. CDR3 coding DNA: TGTGCCAGCAGGAATGAAGGGACCTATGGCTACACCTTC.

The V call is TRBV28, the J call TRBJ2-7, with 8 bases that match TRBD1. V shed 7 bases, J shed 4 bases, and the junction held 15 bases outside the gene matches. Per the germline V gene, CDR1 is MDHEN and CDR2 is SYDVKM. The CDR3 covers 16 residues. CDR3 protein: CASTSPGRNRGYEQYF. The CDR3 bases are TGTGCCAGCACTTCCCCGGGGAGGAACAGGGGGTACGAGCAGTACTTC.

This clonotype was seen a few times. V and J are TRBV6-1 and TRBJ2-7; 7 bases match TRBD1. This CDR3 contains 14 residues. Trimming removed 8 bases from V and 6 bases from J; junction bases left unmatched: 13. CDR1 and CDR2 from the germline V gene are MNHNS and SASEGT. CDR3 in amino acids: CASGLRQGRSEQYF. The CDR3 coding sequence is TGTGCCAGCGGCCTTCGACAGGGAAGGAGCGAGCAGTACTTC.

This clonotype was detected a few times. The chain combines TRBV13 with TRBJ2-1, with a weak D call TRBD1 (5 bases). CDR3 length equals 16 residues. CDR1 PRHDT and CDR2 FYEKMQ come from the germline V gene (reference sequence). Trimming removed 5 bases at V and 0 bases at J, with 14 bases between. CDR3 amino acids: CASSDRQKSSYNEQFF. The CDR3, as DNA: TGTGCCAGCAGCGACCGACAGAAGAGCTCCTACAATGAGCAGTTCTTC.